The source of this TCR beta chain is a study of cytomegalovirus exposure and HLA in healthy donors. Findings of the study overall: Excluded were some V segments that proved indistinguishable, including TRBV6-2 and TRBV6-3.

Use of 60 Vbeta and 13 Jbeta primers characterized the PCR. Profiled with immunoSEQ multiplex PCR; TCRdb holds only in-frame clones, not every one. This sample yields about 150,000 clones, of which 75% to 85% are seen a single time; 4.5% to 7% belongs to the top ten. Turning to this clone: Its antigen is as yet unknown.

V lost 2 bases and J lost 5, with 12 bases in between. Germline V lookup: CDR1 MNHEY, CDR2 SVGAGI. The CDR3 runs 14 residues. The chain uses TRBV6-5 and TRBJ1-1; D may be TRBD1 (6 bases). This TCR was sampled from a woman aged 40 to 50 in good health and CMV-seropositive. Sequenced: PBMCs. CDR3 region: CASSYGGMQTEAFF. The CDR3 DNA follows: TGTGCCAGCAGTTACGGGGGCATGCAGACTGAAGCTTTCTTT.